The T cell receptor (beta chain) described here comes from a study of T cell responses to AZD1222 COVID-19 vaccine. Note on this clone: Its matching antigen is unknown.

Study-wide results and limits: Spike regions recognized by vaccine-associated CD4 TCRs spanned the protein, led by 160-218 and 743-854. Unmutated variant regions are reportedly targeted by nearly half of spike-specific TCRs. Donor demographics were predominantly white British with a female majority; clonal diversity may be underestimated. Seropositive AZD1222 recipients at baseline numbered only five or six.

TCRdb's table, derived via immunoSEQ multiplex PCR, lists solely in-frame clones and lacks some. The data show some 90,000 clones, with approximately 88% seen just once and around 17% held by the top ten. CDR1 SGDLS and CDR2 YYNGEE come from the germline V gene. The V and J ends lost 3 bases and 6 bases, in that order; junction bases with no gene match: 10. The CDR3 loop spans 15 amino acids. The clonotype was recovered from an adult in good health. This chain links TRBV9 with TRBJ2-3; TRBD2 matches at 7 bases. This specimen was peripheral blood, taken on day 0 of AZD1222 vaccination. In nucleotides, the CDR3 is TGTGCCAGCAGCGCAATGGGCGGGGAGGGGGATACGCAGTATTTT. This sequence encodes CASSAMGGEGDTQYF. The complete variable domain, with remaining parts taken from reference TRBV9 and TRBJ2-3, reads DSGVTQTPKHLITATGQRVTLRCSPRSGDLSVYWYQQSLDQGLQFLIQYYNGEERAKGNILERFSAQQFPDLHSELNLSSLELGDSALYFCASSAMGGEGDTQYFGPGTRLTVL.